Only a few counts were recorded for the clone carrying this T cell receptor beta chain. The target antigen is unknown. The data are from a study of CD8 T cells in ankylosing spondylitis. The CDR3 covers 15 residues. Germline CDR1 reads DFQATT; CDR2 reads SNEGSKA (reference sequence). V gave up 0 bases and J gave up 2 bases, with 13 bases separating them. Overall study results and limits: A TCR beta motif of about eight highly homologous variants seemed to mark ankylosing spondylitis blood.

TCRdb used MiXCR to reprocess the 5' RACE reads, holding one entry per CDR3 protein. This sample has more than 600,000 distinct CDR3 sequences; under 20% occur once, and the top ten carry under 20%. V and J are TRBV20-1 and TRBJ2-5; tentatively, D is TRBD1 (6 bases). The sample comprised blood, either unsorted or a sorted T cell fraction (not recorded which). The TCR comes from a male donor with ankylosing spondylitis. The CDR3 DNA reads as TGCAGTGCTAGAGACTTTGGACAGCCTCAAGAGACCCAGTACTTC. Protein product: CSARDFGQPQETQYF.